The clone carrying this T cell receptor (beta chain) was found many times. What it binds is unknown. These data originate in a study of CD8 T cells in ankylosing spondylitis. Notes on the study in general: In the blood and synovial fluid of reactive arthritis, some motif variants had been previously reported. A motif in TCR beta, a set of fewer than ten highly homologous variants, appeared characteristic of ankylosing spondylitis blood.

Trimming removed 4 bases at V and 3 bases at J, with 10 bases between. This CDR3 contains 14 residues. Molecular-barcoded quantitative 5'-RACE produced these TCR beta libraries. TCRdb re-called the 5' RACE reads through MiXCR, storing one row per CDR3 protein. The repertoire has fewer than 350,000 distinct CDR3 sequences, about 9.9% of them found once; the top ten carry roughly 9.2%. The rearrangement links TRBV12-3 or TRBV12-4 to TRBJ2-1; D unclear. Sequencing input: blood, either unsorted or a sorted T cell fraction (not recorded which). The sequence derives from a female donor with ankylosing spondylitis or in good health (not recorded which). In nucleotides, the CDR3 is TGTGCCAGCAGTTCCACGGGTTTCTACAATGAGCAGTTCTTC. This codes for CASSSTGFYNEQFF.